This record covers a single T cell receptor (beta chain). This clone showed up many times. It lacks a known antigen. Base qualities are missing; no much larger clone stands one base away. The data stem from a study of metastatic and nonmetastatic thyroid tumors (dated by TCRdb to 2020 to 2022). Regarding the complete study: Repertoires were compared across peripheral blood and tumor or nodule tissue samples from malignant and benign thyroid patients. General conclusions and limits of the study: In both blood and tumor samples, malignant tumors were reported to have significantly higher TCR beta diversity than benign nodules.

Receptor libraries were prepared by PCR. TCRdb records Illumina HiSeq 4000 as the sequencer. High-throughput sequencing was used to profile the CDR3 region of the TCR beta-chain in every patient. In the source study's methods: Drawing on CDR3 differences between clinicopathological groups, the researchers built a classifier meant to tell apart patients with distant-metastatic papillary thyroid cancer. To measure repertoire diversity the researchers used the Shannon index, while the Morisita-Horn index served to gauge how similar the tumor and blood repertoires were. Starting from the raw public reads, TCRdb applied fastp trimming at Q25, assembled clones with MiXCR and retained in-frame beta chains. The V and J calls here are based on TCRdb, not the publication. Here the sample has 30,000 to 35,000 clones; 29% occur a single time. The ten largest account for about 7.2% of the sample. No treatment had been received by any patient before thyroid surgery. Using T-cell receptor beta sequencing, the researchers looked back retrospectively at clinical samples from patients, gathered between the early 2010s and the late 2010s.

Sequencing was performed on blood. The TCR was taken from a female donor with papillary thyroid cancer or a benign thyroid nodule (not recorded which). Some clones in this sample may be carry-over from other donors' samples.

The CDR3 has the sequence CSLAGQGADGYTF. DNA sequence: TGCAGCCTAGCGGGACAGGGGGCAGACGGCTACACCTTC. Here the chain combines TRBV29-1 and TRBJ1-2; TRBD1 fits 12 bases in the junction. Its CDR3 holds 13 amino acids, cysteine through phenylalanine. Kept here is only the CDR3 DNA, which spans 39 bases and is read in frame from base 1. The junction shows trimming of 8 bases on V and 8 bases on J, and the gene matches do not reach 9 bases of it. The germline V gene supplies CDR1 SQVTM and CDR2 ANQGSEA.